This TCR beta chain was retrieved from a study of T-cell reconstitution after alpha-beta-depleted transplantation in children (dated by TCRdb to about 2016). Regarding the complete study: Using TCR repertoire profiling, the study quantitatively followed how T-cell immune reconstitution unfolded in children after TCRalphabeta/CD19-depleted allogeneic hematopoietic cell transplantation. On the study overall, not on this receptor specifically: Over the following months the frequencies of hyperexpanded clones went down, and after one year T-cell counts and TCRbeta diversity were mostly credited to newly produced T cells. In some patients, the high TCRbeta diversity seen at day 60 was put down to recipient T cells and intrathymic progenitors that had survived conditioning. Apparently early alphabetaT-cell count recovery about two months after transplant reportedly relied on only several hundred rapidly expanded clones derived from non-depleted graft cells.

The treatment or condition label, as the study defines it: allogeneic hematopoietic cell transplantation with graft depleted of TCRalphabeta T cells and CD19 B cells. Transplant recipients were children who received TCRalphabeta/CD19-depleted allogeneic hematopoietic cell grafts. The junction carries 13 bases between V and J, which are trimmed by 4 bases and 2 bases respectively. The CDR3 measures 14 amino acids from cysteine to phenylalanine. Only the CDR3 part of the read is kept: 42 bases, read in frame from the first base. In the germline V gene, CDR1 corresponds to SGHRS and CDR2 to YFSETQ. The library was produced with PCR. The sequencer listed for this sample is Illumina HiSeq 2500. To normalize quantification of the TCRbeta repertoire, the TCR libraries were built with molecular barcoding that relied on unique molecular identifiers. The raw public data were reprocessed by TCRdb itself: fastp quality trimming at Q25, MiXCR clonotype calling, in-frame beta chains only. Every distinct CDR3 protein forms one entry, paired with its most common genes and DNA. The sample includes around 670,000 distinct CDR3 sequences, with 13% observed a single time. The ten largest account for around 0.76% of the sample.

This clonotype showed up just a few times. Its recognized antigen is unknown. No qualities accompany the bases; no much larger clone lies one base away. The sample here was PBMCs, taken before TCRalphabeta/CD19-depleted stem cell transplant. This sequence originates from a girl aged 2-10 years with congenital amegakaryocytic thrombocytopenia, due to receive a stem cell transplant. The chain couples TRBV5-1 to TRBJ2-7; TRBD2 might be the D gene, on 6 matching bases. The CDR3 is CASSPASATYEQYF. The DNA sequence is given as TGCGCCAGCAGCCCAGCTAGCGCAACCTACGAGCAGTACTTC.